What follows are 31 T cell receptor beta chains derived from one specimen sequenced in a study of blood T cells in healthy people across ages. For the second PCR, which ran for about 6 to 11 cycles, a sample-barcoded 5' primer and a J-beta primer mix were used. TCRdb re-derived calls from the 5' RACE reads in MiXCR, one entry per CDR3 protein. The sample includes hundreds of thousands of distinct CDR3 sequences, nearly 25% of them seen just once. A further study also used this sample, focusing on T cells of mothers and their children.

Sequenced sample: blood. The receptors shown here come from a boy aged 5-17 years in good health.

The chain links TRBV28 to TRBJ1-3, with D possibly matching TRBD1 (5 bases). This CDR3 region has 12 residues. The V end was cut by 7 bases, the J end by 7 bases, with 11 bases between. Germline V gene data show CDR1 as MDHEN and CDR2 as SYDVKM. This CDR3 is CASIRWGNTIYF. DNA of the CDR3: TGTGCCAGCATAAGGTGGGGGAACACCATATATTTT.

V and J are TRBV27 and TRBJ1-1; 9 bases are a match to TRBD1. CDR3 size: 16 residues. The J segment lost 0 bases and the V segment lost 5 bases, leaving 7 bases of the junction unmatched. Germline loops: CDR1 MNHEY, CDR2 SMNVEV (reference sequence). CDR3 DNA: TGTGCCAGCAGTACGGGACAGGGAGGGGTGAACACTGAAGCTTTCTTT. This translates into CASSTGQGGVNTEAFF.

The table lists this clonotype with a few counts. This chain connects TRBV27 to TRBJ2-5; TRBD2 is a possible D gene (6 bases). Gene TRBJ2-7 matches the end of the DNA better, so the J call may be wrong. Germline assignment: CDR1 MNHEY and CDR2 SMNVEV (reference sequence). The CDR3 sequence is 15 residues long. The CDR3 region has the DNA TGTGCCAGCAGTTTAGGGGCGGGAAGCACCTACGAGCAGTACTTC. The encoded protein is CASSLGAGSTYEQYF.

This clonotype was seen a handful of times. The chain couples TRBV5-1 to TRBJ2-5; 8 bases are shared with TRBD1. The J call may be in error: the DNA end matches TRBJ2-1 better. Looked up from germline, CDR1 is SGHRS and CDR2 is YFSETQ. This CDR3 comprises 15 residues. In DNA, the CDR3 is TGCGCCAGCAGCACCGGCGGGACAGGTCTCAATGAGCAGTTCTTC. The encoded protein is CASSTGGTGLNEQFF.

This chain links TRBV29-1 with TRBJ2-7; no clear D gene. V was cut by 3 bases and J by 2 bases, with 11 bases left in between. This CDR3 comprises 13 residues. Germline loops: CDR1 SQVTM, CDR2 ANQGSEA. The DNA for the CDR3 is TGCAGCGTTGATGTGGAAGGGACCTACGAGCAGTACTTC. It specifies CSVDVEGTYEQYF.

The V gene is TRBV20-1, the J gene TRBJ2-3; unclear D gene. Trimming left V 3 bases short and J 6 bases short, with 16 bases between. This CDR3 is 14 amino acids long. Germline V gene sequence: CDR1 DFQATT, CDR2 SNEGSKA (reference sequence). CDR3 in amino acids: CSARINTLGDTQYF. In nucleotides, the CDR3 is TGCAGTGCTAGGATCAACACCCTCGGGGATACGCAGTATTTT.

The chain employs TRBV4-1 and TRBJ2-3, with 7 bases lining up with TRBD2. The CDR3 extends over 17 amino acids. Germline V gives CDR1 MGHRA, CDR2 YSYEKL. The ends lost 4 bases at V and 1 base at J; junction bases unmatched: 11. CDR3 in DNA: TGCGCCAGCAGCCCAGATGGACTAGTTATCGGCACAGATACGCAGTATTTT. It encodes CASSPDGLVIGTDTQYF.

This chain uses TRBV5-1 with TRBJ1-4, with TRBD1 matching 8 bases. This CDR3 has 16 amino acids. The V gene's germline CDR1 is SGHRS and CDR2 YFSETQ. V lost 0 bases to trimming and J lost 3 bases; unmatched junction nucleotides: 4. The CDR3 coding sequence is TGCGCCAGCAGCTTGGACTGGGGACAGGCTAATGAAAAACTGTTTTTT. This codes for CASSLDWGQANEKLFF.

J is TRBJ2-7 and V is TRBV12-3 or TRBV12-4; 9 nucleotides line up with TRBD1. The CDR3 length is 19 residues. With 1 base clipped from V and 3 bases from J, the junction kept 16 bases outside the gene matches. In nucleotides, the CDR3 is TGTGCCAGCAGTTTAGTCCACAGGGGGCTGGGAAGAGGCCTCTACGAGCAGTACTTC. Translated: CASSLVHRGLGRGLYEQYF.

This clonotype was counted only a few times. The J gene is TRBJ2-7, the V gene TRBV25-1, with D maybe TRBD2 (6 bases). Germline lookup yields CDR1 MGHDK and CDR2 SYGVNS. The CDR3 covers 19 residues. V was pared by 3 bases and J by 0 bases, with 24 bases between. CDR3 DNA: TGTGCCAGCAGTGAGCGGGGCCGAGTGGAGACTTTGAGCTCCTACGAGCAGTACTTC. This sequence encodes CASSERGRVETLSSYEQYF.

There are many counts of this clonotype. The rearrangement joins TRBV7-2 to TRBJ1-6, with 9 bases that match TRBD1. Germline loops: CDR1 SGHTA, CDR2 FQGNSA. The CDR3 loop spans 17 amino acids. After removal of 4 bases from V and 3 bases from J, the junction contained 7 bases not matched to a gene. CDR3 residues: CASSSPDRGGYNSPLHF. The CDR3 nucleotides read TGTGCCAGCAGCTCCCCCGACAGGGGGGGCTATAATTCACCCCTCCACTTT.

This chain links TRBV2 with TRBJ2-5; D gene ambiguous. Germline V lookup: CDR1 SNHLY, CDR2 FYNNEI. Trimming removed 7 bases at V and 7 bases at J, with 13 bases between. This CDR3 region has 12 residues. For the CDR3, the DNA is TGTGCCAGCAAGTCCTCTCGAGGGACCCAGTACTTC. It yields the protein CASKSSRGTQYF.

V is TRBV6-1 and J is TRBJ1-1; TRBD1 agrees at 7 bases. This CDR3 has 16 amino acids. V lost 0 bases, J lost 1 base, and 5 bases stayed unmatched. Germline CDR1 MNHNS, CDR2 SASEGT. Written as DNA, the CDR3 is TGTGCCAGCAGTGAAGCGCTTAGACAGGGGAACACTGAAGCTTTCTTT. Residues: CASSEALRQGNTEAFF.

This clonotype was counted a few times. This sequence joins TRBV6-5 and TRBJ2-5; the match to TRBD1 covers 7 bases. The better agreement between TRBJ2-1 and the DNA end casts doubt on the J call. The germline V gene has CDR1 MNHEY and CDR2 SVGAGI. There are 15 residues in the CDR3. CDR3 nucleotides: TGTGCCAGCAGTTACTCCAACAGGGGACGCAATGAGCAGTTCTTC. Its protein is CASSYSNRGRNEQFF.

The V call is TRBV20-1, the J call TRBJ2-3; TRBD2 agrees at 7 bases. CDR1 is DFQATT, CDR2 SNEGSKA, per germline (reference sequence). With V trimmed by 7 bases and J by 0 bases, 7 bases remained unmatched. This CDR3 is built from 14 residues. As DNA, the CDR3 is TGCAGTGGGGGAGGGCGGGGGAGCACAGATACGCAGTATTTT. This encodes CSGGGRGSTDTQYF.

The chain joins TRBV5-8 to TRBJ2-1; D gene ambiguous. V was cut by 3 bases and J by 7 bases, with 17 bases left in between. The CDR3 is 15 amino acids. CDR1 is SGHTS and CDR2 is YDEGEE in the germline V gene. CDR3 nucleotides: TGTGCCAGCAGCTCAGAGGCGGCCGCCCGAAATGAGCAGTTCTTC. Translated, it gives CASSSEAAARNEQFF.

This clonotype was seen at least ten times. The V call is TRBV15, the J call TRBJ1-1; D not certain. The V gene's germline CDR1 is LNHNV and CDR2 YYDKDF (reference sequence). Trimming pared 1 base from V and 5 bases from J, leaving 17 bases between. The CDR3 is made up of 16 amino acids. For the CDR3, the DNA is TGTGCCACCAGCAGAGTCAAGGGAACGCGCTGGACTGAAGCTTTCTTT. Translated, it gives CATSRVKGTRWTEAFF.

The CDR3 here is CATSASTGASYEQYF. In DNA form, the CDR3 reads TGTGCCACCAGTGCGTCGACAGGGGCATCCTACGAGCAGTACTTC. This chain joins TRBV24-1 and TRBJ2-7; 8 positions match TRBD1. This CDR3 spans 15 amino acids. The germline gives CDR1 KGHDR, CDR2 SFDVKD. Unmatched junction bases numbered 6, after V lost 5 bases and J lost 1 base.

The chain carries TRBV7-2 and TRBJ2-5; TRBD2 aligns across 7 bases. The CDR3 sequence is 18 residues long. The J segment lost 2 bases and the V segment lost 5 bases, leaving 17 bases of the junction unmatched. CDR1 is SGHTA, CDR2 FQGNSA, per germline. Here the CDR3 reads CASSVAGVALPLQETQYF. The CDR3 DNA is TGTGCCAGCAGCGTCGCGGGAGTAGCCCTCCCCTTACAAGAGACCCAGTACTTC.

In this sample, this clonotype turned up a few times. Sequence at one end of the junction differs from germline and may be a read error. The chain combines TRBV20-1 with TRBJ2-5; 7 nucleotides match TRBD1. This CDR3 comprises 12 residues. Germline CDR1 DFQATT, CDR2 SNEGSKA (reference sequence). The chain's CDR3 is CSASRQGVAPNF. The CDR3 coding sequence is TGCAGTGCTAGTCGCCAGGGGGTGGCCCCAAACTTC.

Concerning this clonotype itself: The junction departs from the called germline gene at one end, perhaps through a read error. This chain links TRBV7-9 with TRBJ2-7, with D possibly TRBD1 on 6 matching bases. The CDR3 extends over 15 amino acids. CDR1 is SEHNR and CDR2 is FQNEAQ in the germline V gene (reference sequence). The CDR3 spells CASSSFRTDSSEQYF. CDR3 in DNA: TGTGCCAGCAGCTCCTTTAGGACAGATTCCTCCGAGCAGTACTTC.

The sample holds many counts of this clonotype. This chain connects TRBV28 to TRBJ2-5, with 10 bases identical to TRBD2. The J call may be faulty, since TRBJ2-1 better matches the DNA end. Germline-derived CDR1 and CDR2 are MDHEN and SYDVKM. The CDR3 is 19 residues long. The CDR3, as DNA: TGTGCCAGCAGTTTGAAGGCGGTTAAGAAGCGGGGGGGCCGCAATGAGCAGTTCTTC. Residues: CASSLKAVKKRGGRNEQFF.

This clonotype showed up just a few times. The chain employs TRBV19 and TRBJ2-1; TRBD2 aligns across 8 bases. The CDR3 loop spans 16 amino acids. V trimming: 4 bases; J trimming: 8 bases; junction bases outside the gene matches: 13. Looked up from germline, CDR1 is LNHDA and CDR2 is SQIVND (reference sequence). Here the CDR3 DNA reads TGTGCCAGTAGTACAATCGCAGCGGGAGAGGGCCATGAGCAGTTCTTC. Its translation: CASSTIAAGEGHEQFF. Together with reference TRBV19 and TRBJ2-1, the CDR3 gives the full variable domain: DGGITQSPKYLFRKEGQNVTLSCEQNLNHDAMYWYRQDPGQGLRLIYYSQIVNDFQKGDIAEGYSVSREKKESFPLTVTSAQKNPTAFYLCASSTIAAGEGHEQFFGPGTRLTVL.

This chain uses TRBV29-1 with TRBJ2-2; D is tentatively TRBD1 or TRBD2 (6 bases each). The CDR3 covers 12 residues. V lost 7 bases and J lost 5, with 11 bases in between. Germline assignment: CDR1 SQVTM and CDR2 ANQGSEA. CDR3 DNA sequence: TGCAGCGCGAGAGGGGGGACCGGGGAGCTGTTTTTT. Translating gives CSARGGTGELFF.

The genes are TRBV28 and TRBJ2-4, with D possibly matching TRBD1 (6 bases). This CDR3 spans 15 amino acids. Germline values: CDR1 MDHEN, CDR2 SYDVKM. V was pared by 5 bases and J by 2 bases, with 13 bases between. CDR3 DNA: TGTGCCAGCAGTCTAATGACAGGCTCCAAAAACATTCAGTACTTC. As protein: CASSLMTGSKNIQYF. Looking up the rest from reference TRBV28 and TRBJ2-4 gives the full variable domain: DVKVTQSSRYLVKRTGEKVFLECVQDMDHENMFWYRQDPGLGLRLIYFSYDVKMKEKGDIPEGYSVSREKKERFSLILESASTNQTSMYLCASSLMTGSKNIQYFGAGTRLSVL.

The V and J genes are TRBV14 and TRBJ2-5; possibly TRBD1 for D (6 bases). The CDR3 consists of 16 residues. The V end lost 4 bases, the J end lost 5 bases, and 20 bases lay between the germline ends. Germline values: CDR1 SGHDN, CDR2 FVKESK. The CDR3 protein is CASSPLRGSISETQYF. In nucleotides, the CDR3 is TGTGCCAGCAGCCCTTTGAGGGGGAGTATTAGTGAGACCCAGTACTTC.

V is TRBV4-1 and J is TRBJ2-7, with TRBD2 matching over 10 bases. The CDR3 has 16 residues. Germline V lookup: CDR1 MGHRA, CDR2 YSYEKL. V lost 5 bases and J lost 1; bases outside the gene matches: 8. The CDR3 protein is CASSKRSSGGSYEQYF. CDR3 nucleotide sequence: TGCGCCAGCAGCAAAAGGTCTAGCGGGGGTTCCTACGAGCAGTACTTC.

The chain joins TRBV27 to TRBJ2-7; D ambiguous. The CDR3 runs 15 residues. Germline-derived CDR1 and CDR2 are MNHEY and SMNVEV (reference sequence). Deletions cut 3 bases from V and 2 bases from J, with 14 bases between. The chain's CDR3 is CASSFGLQSTYEQYF. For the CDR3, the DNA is TGTGCCAGCAGTTTCGGGCTCCAGAGTACCTACGAGCAGTACTTC.

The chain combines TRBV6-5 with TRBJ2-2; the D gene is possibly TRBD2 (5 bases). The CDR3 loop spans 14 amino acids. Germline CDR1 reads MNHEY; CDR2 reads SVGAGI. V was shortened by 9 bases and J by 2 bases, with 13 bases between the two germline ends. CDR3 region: CASKERPNTGELFF. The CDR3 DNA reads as TGTGCCAGTAAAGAGCGGCCCAACACCGGGGAGCTGTTTTTT.

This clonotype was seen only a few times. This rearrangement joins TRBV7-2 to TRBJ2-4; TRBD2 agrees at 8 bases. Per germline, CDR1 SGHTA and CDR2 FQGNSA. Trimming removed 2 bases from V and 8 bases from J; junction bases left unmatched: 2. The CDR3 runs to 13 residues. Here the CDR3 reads CASSLSGGDIQYF. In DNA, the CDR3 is TGTGCCAGCAGCTTATCCGGGGGGGACATTCAGTACTTC.

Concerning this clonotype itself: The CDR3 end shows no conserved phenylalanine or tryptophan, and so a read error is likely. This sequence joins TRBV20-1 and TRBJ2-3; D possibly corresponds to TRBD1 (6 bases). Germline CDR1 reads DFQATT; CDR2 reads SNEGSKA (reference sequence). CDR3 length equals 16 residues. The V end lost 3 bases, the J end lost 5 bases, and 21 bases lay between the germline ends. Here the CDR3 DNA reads TGCAGTGCTAGCGGCTCCCTGACAGGTCGGGTAGATACGCAGTATATT. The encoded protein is CSASGSLTGRVDTQYI.